These 27 T cell receptor beta chains share one sample of origin, sequenced in a study of cytomegalovirus exposure and HLA in healthy donors (dated by TCRdb to 2017 to 2019). Library generation was performed with the immunoSEQ multiplex PCR assay. A mixture of 60 forward primers for TCR Vbeta segments and 13 reverse primers for TCR Jbeta segments was used in the multiplex PCR. TCRdb provides this immuneACCESS table in a form limited to in-frame rearrangements. Some clones are lacking; in checked studies, under half of them reflect an unresolved V gene, and why the rest are absent is not known. The table for this sample lists some 97,000 clones; about four fifths of them were counted only once. Of the sample, roughly 3.7% is held by the ten largest clones. The sequenced sample was PBMCs. All receptors derive from a female donor in good health and CMV-seropositive.

The rearrangement uses TRBV28 and TRBJ2-2, with D unresolved. The V end lost 6 bases, the J end lost 7 bases, and 6 bases lay between the germline ends. The CDR3 has 11 residues. Germline V gene data show CDR1 as MDHEN and CDR2 as SYDVKM. The CDR3 region has the DNA TGTGCCAGCAGGTCGGTCGGGGAGCTGTTTTTT. Protein product: CASRSVGELFF. Together with reference TRBV28 and TRBJ2-2, the CDR3 gives the full variable domain: DVKVTQSSRYLVKRTGEKVFLECVQDMDHENMFWYRQDPGLGLRLIYFSYDVKMKEKGDIPEGYSVSREKKERFSLILESASTNQTSMYLCASRSVGELFFGEGSRLTVL.

The V gene is TRBV19, the J gene TRBJ1-5; a weak D match, TRBD1 (5 bases). V lost 2 bases and J lost 0, with 11 bases in between. The CDR3 totals 16 residues. Germline-derived CDR1 and CDR2 are LNHDA and SQIVND (reference sequence). In DNA form, the CDR3 reads TGTGCCAGTAGTATACCGTCCAGGGATAGCAATCAGCCCCAGCATTTT. This sequence encodes CASSIPSRDSNQPQHF.

In regard to this clone: The junction departs from germline at one end; a sequencing error may be responsible. V is TRBV30 and J is TRBJ2-6; 8 bases map to TRBD2. From germline, CDR1 is GTSNPN and CDR2 SVGIG (reference sequence). The CDR3 has 13 amino acids. The CDR3 coding sequence is TGTGCCTGGAGTGCGGGGGGGGCCAACGGCCTGACTTTC. Translation gives CAWSAGGANGLTF.

V usage is TRBV7-2 and J usage is TRBJ2-1, with 8 nucleotides matching TRBD2. CDR1 is SGHTA, CDR2 FQGNSA, per germline. V was clipped by 5 bases and J by 3 bases; unmatched bases: 6. The CDR3 covers 15 residues. The CDR3 DNA reads as TGTGCCAGCAGCCCCGGGGGGGGAGGCTACAATGAGCAGTTCTTC. Its protein is CASSPGGGGYNEQFF.

The chain is built from TRBV2 and TRBJ2-2; 8 nucleotides agree with TRBD1. After removal of 8 bases from V and 1 base from J, the junction contained 6 bases not matched to a gene. Per the germline V gene, CDR1 is SNHLY and CDR2 is FYNNEI. There are 15 residues in the CDR3. For the CDR3, the DNA is TGTGCCAGCGCCCCCGGGACAGGGAACACCGGGGAGCTGTTTTTT. Translation: CASAPGTGNTGELFF.

This sequence joins TRBV18 and TRBJ1-2; no reliable D call. This CDR3 spans 14 amino acids. Deletions cut 2 bases from V and 0 bases from J, with 7 bases between. Germline CDR1 is KGHSH and CDR2 is LQKENI. The CDR3 DNA is TGTGCCAGCTCACCAACCTTAGCTAACTATGGCTACACCTTC. Residues: CASSPTLANYGYTF.

The gene calls are TRBV4-2 and TRBJ1-2; D remains ambiguous. V was pared by 0 bases and J by 4 bases, with 9 bases between. CDR3 size: 14 residues. Germline V CDR1 and CDR2: LGHNA, YNFKEQ. The DNA for the CDR3 is TGTGCCAGCAGCCAAGACGGAGTAGGCTATGGCTACACCTTC. Its protein is CASSQDGVGYGYTF.

The chain employs TRBV30 and TRBJ2-2, with 12 bases that match TRBD2. This CDR3 spans 15 amino acids. Germline V gene lookup returns CDR1 GTSNPN and CDR2 SVGIG (reference sequence). V trimming: 1 base; J trimming: 5 bases; junction bases outside the gene matches: 2. In DNA form, the CDR3 reads TGTGCCTGGAGTGGCGGACTAGCGGGGACCGGGGAGCTGTTTTTT. Translation: CAWSGGLAGTGELFF.

This clone was counted only a few times. This chain connects TRBV19 to TRBJ1-2, with D possibly being TRBD1 (5 bases). Germline CDR1 is LNHDA and CDR2 is SQIVND (reference sequence). With 8 bases removed from V and 11 bases from J, the gap between germline ends came to 24 bases. The CDR3 loop spans 14 amino acids. CDR3 amino acids: CASGGVGRTLGYTF. Here the CDR3 DNA reads TGTGCCAGTGGGGGGGTCGGACGGACGCTTGGTTACACCTTC.

V usage is TRBV19 and J usage is TRBJ1-2, with 7 positions matching TRBD1. The CDR3 extends over 12 amino acids. Losses at the gene ends were 10 bases for V and 7 bases for J; bases not matched to a gene: 9. Germline CDR1 reads LNHDA; CDR2 reads SQIVND (reference sequence). As DNA, the CDR3 is TGTGCCACACTTGACAGGGTTGGTGGCTACACCTTC. Translating it yields CATLDRVGGYTF. Variable domain in full (rest from reference TRBV19 and TRBJ1-2): DGGITQSPKYLFRKEGQNVTLSCEQNLNHDAMYWYRQDPGQGLRLIYYSQIVNDFQKGDIAEGYSVSREKKESFPLTVTSAQKNPTAFYLCATLDRVGGYTFGSGTRLTVV.

The chain carries TRBV6-1 and TRBJ1-2; no clear D. This CDR3 contains 13 residues. Germline lookup yields CDR1 MNHNS and CDR2 SASEGT. V shed 4 bases and J shed 3 bases, with 9 bases lying between them. CDR3 amino acids: CASSGTGYYGYTF. The DNA for the CDR3 is TGTGCCAGCAGTGGTACGGGGTACTATGGCTACACCTTC.

The V gene is TRBV7-2, the J gene TRBJ2-3, with TRBD2 matching over 7 bases. This CDR3 region has 15 residues. Per germline, CDR1 SGHTA and CDR2 FQGNSA. V was pared by 2 bases and J by 3 bases, with 5 bases of the junction left unmatched. The CDR3 region has the DNA TGTGCCAGCAGCTTATTGGGAGGGAGGACAGATACGCAGTATTTT. Encoded protein: CASSLLGGRTDTQYF.

The CDR3, as DNA: TGTGCCAGCAGTTACACCCGCACAGATACGCAGTATTTT. Protein: CASSYTRTDTQYF. The chain carries TRBV7-2 and TRBJ2-3; D is uncertain. CDR3 length: 13 amino acids. The V end lost 6 bases, the J end lost 1 base, and 8 bases lay between the germline ends. Germline assignment: CDR1 SGHTA and CDR2 FQGNSA. The full variable domain, with the rest looked up from reference TRBV7-2 and TRBJ2-3, is GAGVSQSPSNKVTEKGKDVELRCDPISGHTALYWYRQSLGQGLEFLIYFQGNSAPDKSGLPSDRFSAERTGGSVSTLTIQRTQQEDSAVYLCASSYTRTDTQYFGPGTRLTVL.

This chain joins TRBV6-1 and TRBJ1-5, with D perhaps TRBD1 (6 bases). V was shortened by 8 bases and J by 5 bases, with 19 bases between the two germline ends. There are 15 residues in the CDR3. Germline loops: CDR1 MNHNS, CDR2 SASEGT. CDR3 nucleotide sequence: TGTGCCAGCGAGGGGCTAGGCAGGGGATATCAGCCCCAGCATTTT. This codes for CASEGLGRGYQPQHF.

This clone was seen only once. This rearrangement joins TRBV27 to TRBJ1-5, with 7 nucleotides matching TRBD1. Germline values: CDR1 MNHEY, CDR2 SMNVEV (reference sequence). Trimming at V came to 5 bases and at J to 4 bases, leaving 14 bases not matched to a gene. CDR3 length: 17 amino acids. Written as DNA, the CDR3 is TGTGCCAGCAGTCCTATGGGGACAGCAATAGGTAATCAGCCCCAGCATTTT. Its protein is CASSPMGTAIGNQPQHF.

The J gene is TRBJ2-1, the V gene TRBV15; 11 bases match TRBD2. Trimming at V came to 0 bases and at J to 10 bases, leaving 8 bases not matched to a gene. Germline CDR1 and CDR2: LNHNV and YYDKDF (reference sequence). The CDR3 sequence is 16 residues long. The CDR3 DNA follows: TGTGCCACCAGCAGAGATGTGGGACTAGCGGAGCTGGAGCAGTTCTTC. Translated, it gives CATSRDVGLAELEQFF.

In its sample, this clone was seen once. The chain carries TRBV19 and TRBJ2-7; a possible D gene is TRBD1 (6 bases). V was cut by 5 bases and J by 4 bases, with 15 bases left in between. The CDR3 runs to 14 residues. Germline V lookup: CDR1 LNHDA, CDR2 SQIVND (reference sequence). The CDR3 is CASSPPGQPYEQYF. CDR3 bases: TGTGCCAGTAGTCCCCCGGGACAACCTTACGAGCAGTACTTC. The full variable domain, rest sourced from reference TRBV19 and TRBJ2-7, is DGGITQSPKYLFRKEGQNVTLSCEQNLNHDAMYWYRQDPGQGLRLIYYSQIVNDFQKGDIAEGYSVSREKKESFPLTVTSAQKNPTAFYLCASSPPGQPYEQYFGPGTRLTVT.

This CDR3 reads CASSYSPQGWVEQYF. The CDR3 region has the DNA TGTGCCAGCAGTTACTCCCCGCAGGGGTGGGTTGAGCAGTACTTC. The chain carries TRBV6-6 and TRBJ2-7, with D possibly being TRBD1 (6 bases). The V gene's germline CDR1 is MNHNY and CDR2 SVGAGI (reference sequence). Trimming shortened V by 0 bases and J by 7 bases, and 16 bases separated the two germline ends. There are 15 residues in the CDR3.

This clone came up once. V and J are TRBV10-2 and TRBJ1-4; D remains unclear. The germline V gene has CDR1 WSHSY and CDR2 SAAADI. This CDR3 comprises 13 residues. Trimming took 7 bases from V and 13 from J, leaving 19 bases between them. The CDR3 bases are TGCGCCAGCAACCCCCTTGGAGGTGGAAGACTGTTTTTT. It specifies CASNPLGGGRLFF.

The CDR3: CASSRQRDYEQYF. The CDR3 DNA is TGTGCCAGCAGCCGACAGAGAGACTACGAGCAGTACTTC. The chain joins TRBV6-5 to TRBJ2-7; the D gene is possibly TRBD1 (5 bases). The CDR3 sequence is 13 residues long. Germline V CDR1 and CDR2: MNHEY, SVGAGI. Trimming shortened V by 6 bases and J by 3 bases, and 12 bases separated the two germline ends.

J is TRBJ2-7 and V is TRBV30; tentative D call: TRBD2 (7 bases). Per the germline V gene, CDR1 is GTSNPN and CDR2 is SVGIG (reference sequence). V lost 3 bases, J lost 5 bases, and 20 bases lay in between. CDR3 size: 15 residues. CDR3 protein: CAWRRGLANKNEQYF. The CDR3 DNA reads as TGTGCCTGGAGGCGGGGGCTAGCAAATAAGAACGAGCAGTACTTC.

This chain connects TRBV5-1 to TRBJ2-7; 7 bases match TRBD2. The CDR3 is 15 amino acids. From germline, CDR1 is SGHRS and CDR2 YFSETQ. V lost 7 bases to trimming and J lost 0 bases; unmatched junction nucleotides: 10. Here the CDR3 DNA reads TGCGCCAGCTCCCTTCTAGCGGCCCGCTCCTACGAGCAGTACTTC. This gives the protein CASSLLAARSYEQYF.

The J gene is TRBJ2-7, the V gene TRBV19; 8 bases line up with TRBD2. Germline V gene sequence: CDR1 LNHDA, CDR2 SQIVND (reference sequence). Trimming cost V 1 base and J 5 bases; bases outside gene matches: 7. The CDR3 sequence is 15 residues long. CDR3 bases: TGTGCCAGTAGTATAGGAAGCGGGAGCGGGGACGAGCAGTACTTC. This sequence encodes CASSIGSGSGDEQYF. The whole variable domain, filled in from reference TRBV19 and TRBJ2-7, reads DGGITQSPKYLFRKEGQNVTLSCEQNLNHDAMYWYRQDPGQGLRLIYYSQIVNDFQKGDIAEGYSVSREKKESFPLTVTSAQKNPTAFYLCASSIGSGSGDEQYFGPGTRLTVT.

The V gene is TRBV27, the J gene TRBJ2-7, with D possibly matching TRBD2 (7 bases). The CDR3 loop spans 14 amino acids. From germline, CDR1 is MNHEY and CDR2 SMNVEV (reference sequence). Trimming left V 2 bases short and J 3 bases short, with 11 bases between. CDR3 amino acids: CASSLAGDYYEQYF. The CDR3 nucleotides read TGTGCCAGCAGTTTAGCAGGGGACTACTACGAGCAGTACTTC.

This chain connects TRBV4-3 to TRBJ2-3; D gene ambiguous. The V end lost 1 base, the J end lost 1 base, and 18 bases lay between the germline ends. Germline V gene lookup returns CDR1 LGHNA and CDR2 YSLEER. This CDR3 spans 18 amino acids. This chain's CDR3 is CASSQVFSPGWGTDTQYF. CDR3 in DNA: TGCGCCAGCAGCCAAGTATTTTCCCCGGGTTGGGGCACAGATACGCAGTATTTT.

The chain employs TRBV7-4 and TRBJ2-1; the match to TRBD2 covers 10 bases. Trimming took 2 bases from V and 14 from J; bases not matched to a gene: 3. The CDR3 loop spans 12 amino acids. Germline CDR1 is SGHVT and CDR2 is SQSDAQ. The CDR3 is CASSLTGTSEFF. CDR3 coding DNA: TGTGCCAGCAGCTTAACCGGGACTAGCGAGTTCTTC. The full variable domain, rest sourced from reference TRBV7-4 and TRBJ2-1, is GAGVSQSPRYKVAKRGRDVALRCDSISGHVTLYWYRQTLGQGSEVLTYSQSDAQRDKSGRPSGRFSAERPERSVSTLKIQRTEQGDSAVYLCASSLTGTSEFFGPGTRLTVL.

The chain joins TRBV25-1 to TRBJ2-5, with a tentative D call TRBD2 (6 bases). Germline V gives CDR1 MGHDK, CDR2 SYGVNS. Trimming took off 3 bases at V and 5 bases at J, with 13 bases between the two ends. This CDR3 has 14 residues. The CDR3 sequence: CASSDRLVAETQYF. The CDR3, as DNA: TGTGCCAGCAGTGACAGACTAGTTGCGGAGACCCAGTACTTC.